This T cell receptor beta chain appears in the sequencing data of a study of cytomegalovirus exposure and HLA in healthy donors (TCRdb year 2017). The study in broad terms: According to a later analysis, one platform produced both the roughly 120 validation repertoires and the 550 to 800 repertoires of the first cohort. To predict cytomegalovirus infection status, the study combined high-throughput TCR immunosequencing, statistical association of individual TCRs with disease status, and machine learning. The study aimed to test whether cataloging public T cell receptors could reveal signatures of past pathogen exposure. Besides the first cohort of roughly 640 subjects, a separate validation cohort made up of 120 different subjects was used. Findings and caveats that apply to the study as a whole: Most TCR sequences were observed very rarely across donors, whereas some public TCRs were present in many individuals. The study listed 164 TCR beta chains as associated with cytomegalovirus. A few of the identified cytomegalovirus-associated TCR beta chains were confirmed in vitro to be specific for cytomegalovirus antigens. A later analysis had no HLA typing for the validation cohort, so co-occurrence there was scored across all 130 or so repertoires. The classifier was reported to diagnose cytomegalovirus status with high specificity and sensitivity in both the original and validation cohorts. In a later analysis, TCRs clustered in the first cohort were found to also tend to co-occur in the roughly 120 validation repertoires, with 90% to 95% of cluster scores above 0. The authors suggested that the approach could potentially be generalized to other disease states and immunological phenotypes.

Libraries were prepared through the immunoSEQ multiplex PCR assay. Concerning the study's data processing: A statistical classification framework was built for diagnosing cytomegalovirus status from the catalog of TCR beta chain sequences. What TCRdb holds here is the immuneACCESS table cut down to in-frame rearrangements. Part of the clones is not present; checked against another copy, under half of the missing clones reflect an unresolved V gene, and the others are unexplained. Clonal size and the V and J genes are those of that table, whereas D and trimming came from the DNA. The sample table records 150,000 to 200,000 clones; 86% of these occur just once. The ten largest clones take up 2% to 2.5% of the sample. This clone was counted a few times. Its binding antigen is unknown. Base-call qualities are not available, and no considerably larger clone is one nucleotide away. Separate from the approximately 700-subject first cohort, the validation cohort of around 130 subjects was the group to which the donors belonged.

V trim: 4 bases; J trim: 0 bases; unmatched bases: 0. CDR1 and CDR2 are read off the germline V gene as MNHNS and SASEGT. The CDR3 has 14 amino acids, counting the end cysteine and phenylalanine. Only the CDR3 portion is preserved as DNA: 42 bases, with reading frame beginning at the first base. The chain is encoded by TRBV6-1 joined to TRBJ1-5; a stretch of 7 junction bases matches TRBD1. The source material was PBMCs. The origin of this receptor is a woman younger than 35 in good health and CMV-seronegative. The nucleotides are TGTGCCAGCAGTGGGGACAGTAGCAATCAGCCCCAGCATTTT. This translates into CASSGDSSNQPQHF.